This TCR beta chain was sequenced during a study of human T cells and chemical hapten exposure. Study as a whole: DPC at 0.01% went onto the upper back in patch tests, read at 6 days. Across samples, TCR yields varied, mostly owing to small differences in pooled library volumes.

The CDR3 runs to 12 residues. Germline CDR1 and CDR2: MNHEY and SVGAGI. Trimming shortened V by 7 bases and J by 10 bases, and 13 bases separated the two germline ends. Indicated time point: patch test 3, about 24 weeks after DPC sensitization. Treatment described: therapeutic diphenylcyclopropenone sensitization with weekly scalp DPC. Total RNA was isolated from whole blood that had not been fractionated. This clonotype was seen ten or more times. In TCRdb, the RACE reads were re-called with MiXCR into one record per CDR3 protein. The data show 50,000 to 75,000 distinct CDR3 sequences, approximately 10% seen once.

The source of this sequence is a woman aged 25-40 years with alopecia areata. Some clones in this sample may be carry-over from other donors' samples. V is TRBV6-5 and J is TRBJ1-4; possibly TRBD1 for D (5 bases). The specimen comprised whole blood, sampled in connection with sensitization to the hapten diphenylcyclopropenone (DPC). CDR3 amino acids: CASTDNRRKLFF. DNA for the CDR3: TGTGCCAGCACCGACAACAGGAGAAAACTGTTTTTT.